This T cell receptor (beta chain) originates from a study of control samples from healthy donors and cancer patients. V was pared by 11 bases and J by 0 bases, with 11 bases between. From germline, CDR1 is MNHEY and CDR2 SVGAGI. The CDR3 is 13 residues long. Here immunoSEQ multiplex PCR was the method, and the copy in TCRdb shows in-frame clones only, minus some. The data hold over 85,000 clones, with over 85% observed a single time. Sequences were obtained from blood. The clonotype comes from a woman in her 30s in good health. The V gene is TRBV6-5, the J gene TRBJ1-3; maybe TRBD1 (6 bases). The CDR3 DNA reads TGTGCCGTTACAGGGAGCTCTGGAAACACCATATATTTT. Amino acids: CAVTGSSGNTIYF.